This T cell receptor beta chain came from a study of siplizumab effects on memory and regulatory T cells (dated by TCRdb to between 2017 and 2020). With respect to the entire study: The study examined how the anti-CD2 antibody siplizumab affects alloreactive T-cell subsets in allogeneic mixed lymphocyte reactions built from human PBMCs.

This clone showed up just once. Its antigen is unknown. No base-level quality is on record; no much larger clone is a single base apart. The investigation overall reported the following: Unstimulated naive T cells appeared more diverse than memory T cells, and naive cells seemed to contribute substantially to the alloresponse. Roughly 80-97% of proliferating CD4+ or CD8+ clones could not be assigned a naive or memory phenotype. Because sequences below about 10^-5 frequency were poorly captured, only a minor fraction of alloreactive clones could be mapped to unstimulated subsets. No functional confirmation was obtained for the suppressive function of proliferating Tregs from siplizumab cultures. Among mappable alloreactive CD4+ clones, the Treg-derived fraction averaged around 70% with siplizumab versus about 27% in control reactions. Siplizumab significantly lowered the cumulative frequency of alloreactive sequences that could be traced to unstimulated CD4+ memory T cells.

Sorted unstimulated T cells and proliferating T cells recovered from mixed lymphocyte reactions were subjected to TCRbeta CDR3 sequencing. Fresh whole blood from roughly 10 HLA-typed healthy donors was used to isolate PBMCs. To map where alloreactive clones came from, unstimulated CD4+ non-regulatory T cells were FACS-sorted. Library prep was done by the immunoSEQ multiplex PCR assay. The deep sequencing platform assayed roughly 10^5 TCR templates per sample. Genomic DNA extracted from sorted T cells was the material used for TCRbeta CDR3 sequencing. Per the authors' processing: The R programming language was used for the clonal analysis of the TCRbeta CDR3 data. Alloreactive CD4+ and CD8+ clones were identified by comparing unstimulated samples to CFSE-low samples taken after the reaction. Alloreactive CD4+ clones were assigned to regulatory or non-regulatory origin by matching sequences to sorted unstimulated Treg and non-Treg repertoires. Imported from immuneACCESS, the table was reduced by TCRdb to in-frame sequences with V and J called. These copies leave out some clones; in studies compared against another copy, an unresolved V gene accounts for under half, and the cause of the remainder is not known. The V and J calls and clone size were taken over from that table, and D and trimming were inferred from the DNA. This sample is represented by roughly 92,000 clones; about 94% of them were singletons. About 1.2% of the sample rests with the top ten.

This clonotype was obtained from a human donor in good health. The sequenced material came from non-Treg CD4+ T cells sorted from blood. The cell subset or site label corresponds to: FACS-sorted unstimulated CD4+ non-regulatory T cells.

The DNA is as follows: TGTGCCATCAGTGAGTCTCTAGCGGGGTACGAGCAGTACTTC. Its translation is CAISESLAGYEQYF. The rearranged segments are TRBV10-3 and TRBJ2-7, with 9 junctional bases fitting TRBD2. Including cysteine and phenylalanine, the CDR3 has 14 amino acids. Just CDR3 DNA is preserved here, 42 bases in frame from base 1. Relative to germline, V is missing 0 bases and J is missing 4 bases, with 1 base of the junction outside any gene match. The germline V gene encodes CDR1 ENHRY and CDR2 SYGVKD.